This T cell receptor (beta chain) was recovered during a study of blood T cell repertoires in COVID-19. Study summary: T cells, B-cell-depleted T cells, or PBMCs supplied cDNA or gDNA.

This clone was seen only a few times. Authors' data handling: Reference gene primers were amplified, and this amplification served to estimate nucleated cell counts. Libraries were prepared by immunoSEQ multiplex PCR; TCRdb keeps only in-frame clonotypes and omits some of them. V and J calls and clone size are given by that table; D and trimming were obtained from the DNA. The data show tens of thousands of clones, about 90% seen once. CDR1 MGHRA and CDR2 YSYEKL come from the germline V gene. The CDR3 has 17 residues. V was clipped by 4 bases and J by 9 bases; unmatched bases: 20. The sample consisted of peripheral blood. The chain joins TRBV4-1 to TRBJ1-1; TRBD1 matches at 7 bases. This sequence was found in a man between 65 and 85 years old with acute or convalescent COVID-19. CDR3 sequence reads: CASSPGGSRLQSSKAFF. DNA of the CDR3: TGCGCCAGCAGCCCAGGGGGGAGCAGACTCCAAAGCTCTAAAGCTTTCTTT.